This is a list of T cell receptor beta chains from one sample in a study of sequential checkpoint blockade in melanoma. This table comes from immunoSEQ multiplex PCR, and its TCRdb copy is limited to in-frame clones, with some not included. Of under 10,000 clones listed, roughly 28% are singletons. Here the sequenced sample was tumor tissue (inferred from file names), taken from a patient given nivolumab and ipilimumab in sequence. The receptors here all came from a human donor with melanoma. The CDR3 runs from the conserved cysteine through the conserved F or W. The D gene is left open where the match is weak. Clone size is given for some rows only: seen once, a few or many times, or a class if the clone is expanded.

cdr3_nt	cdr3_aa	d_call	v_call	j_call	cdr3_length	clone_size
TGTGCCAGCAGCGTTTATCCGTTAGCTAACTATGGCTACACCTTC	CASSVYPLANYGYTF	.	TRBV9	TRBJ1-2	15	.
TGTGCCATCAGTGAGGCATCCCTTGGCGAGCAGTACTTC	CAISEASLGEQYF	.	TRBV10-3	TRBJ2-7	13	medium-sized
TGTGCCAGCAGCTTAAGCGGACAGGGTCTCTACAATGAGCAGTTCTTC	CASSLSGQGLYNEQFF	TRBD1	TRBV11-3	TRBJ2-1	16	medium-sized
TGTGCCAGCAGTTACCAGGGCCGCACAGATACGCAGTATTTT	CASSYQGRTDTQYF	.	TRBV6-8	TRBJ2-3	14	.
TGTGCCTGGAGTGGACGAGGACTAGCGGGTGGGGAGACCCAGTACTTC	CAWSGRGLAGGETQYF	TRBD2	TRBV30	TRBJ2-5	16	few
TGTGCCATCGGTTCGACAGGGGAGAACACTGAAGCTTTCTTT	CAIGSTGENTEAFF	TRBD1	TRBV6-8	TRBJ1-1	14	.
TGTGCCAGCAACCCAGGGGTCAGCGGAAGGGAGACCCAGTACTTC	CASNPGVSGRETQYF	.	TRBV11-3	TRBJ2-5	15	many
TGTGCCAGCAGCGTAGAGGAGGGATCCCACAATGAGCAGTTCTTC	CASSVEEGSHNEQFF	.	TRBV9	TRBJ2-1	15	few
TGTGCCAGCAGCTTTAAGGTCAACACCGGGGAGCTGTTTTTT	CASSFKVNTGELFF	.	TRBV11-3	TRBJ2-2	14	.
TGTGCCACCAGACCTAGCGGGATTGCGTACGAGCAGTACTTC	CATRPSGIAYEQYF	TRBD2	TRBV15	TRBJ2-7	14	.
TGTGCCAGCAGCTCTAGCTACGATTCACCCCTCCACTTT	CASSSSYDSPLHF	.	TRBV7-1	TRBJ1-6	13	.
TGTGCCAGCAGATGGAGACAGGGACAAAGCGAGCAGTACTTC	CASRWRQGQSEQYF	TRBD1	TRBV6-8	TRBJ2-7	14	.
TGTGCCTGGAGTGTACTATCCCTAGCGGGAGGGGCCGGGGAGCTGTTTTTT	CAWSVLSLAGGAGELFF	TRBD2	TRBV30	TRBJ2-2	17	few
TGTGCCAGCTCACCCGGGACAGGGTTCACCGAGCAGTACTTC	CASSPGTGFTEQYF	TRBD1	TRBV18	TRBJ2-7	14	.
TGTGCCAGCAGCATGGACAGATTGATGAACACTGAAGCTTTCTTT	CASSMDRLMNTEAFF	.	TRBV11-3	TRBJ1-1	15	few
TGTGCCAGCACAGGGGGTCGCACAGATACGCAGTATTTT	CASTGGRTDTQYF	TRBD1	TRBV6-8	TRBJ2-3	13	.
TGTGCCAGTAGTATTGGAGGCTTACATCAGCCCCAGCATTTT	CASSIGGLHQPQHF	.	TRBV19	TRBJ1-5	14	.
TGTGCCAGCAGCTTAGGGCAGAATAATGAAAAACTGTTTTTT	CASSLGQNNEKLFF	.	TRBV11-3	TRBJ1-4	14	.
TGTGCCAGCAGTCCGGTCGAGGGTACAGATACGCAGTATTTT	CASSPVEGTDTQYF	.	TRBV6-8	TRBJ2-3	14	few
TGTGCCAGCTCACCACGGGCGGAAAGGGGTTCACCCCTCCACTTT	CASSPRAERGSPLHF	.	TRBV18	TRBJ1-6	15	.